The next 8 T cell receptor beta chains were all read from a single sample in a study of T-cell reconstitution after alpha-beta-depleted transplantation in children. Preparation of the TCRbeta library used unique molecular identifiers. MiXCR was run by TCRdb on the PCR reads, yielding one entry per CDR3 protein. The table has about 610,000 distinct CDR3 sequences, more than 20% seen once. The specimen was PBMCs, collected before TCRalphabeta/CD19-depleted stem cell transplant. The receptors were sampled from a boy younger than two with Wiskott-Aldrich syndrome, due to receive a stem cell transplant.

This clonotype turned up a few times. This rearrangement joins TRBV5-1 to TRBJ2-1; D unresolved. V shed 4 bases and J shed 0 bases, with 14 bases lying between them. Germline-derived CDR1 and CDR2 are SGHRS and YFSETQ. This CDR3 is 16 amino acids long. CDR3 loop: CASSPGSLSSYNEQFF. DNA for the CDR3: TGCGCCAGCAGCCCCGGGTCCCTGAGCTCCTACAATGAGCAGTTCTTC.

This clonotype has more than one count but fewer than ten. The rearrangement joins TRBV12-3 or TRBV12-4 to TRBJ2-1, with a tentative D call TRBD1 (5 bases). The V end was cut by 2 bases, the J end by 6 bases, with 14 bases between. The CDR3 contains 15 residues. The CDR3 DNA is TGTGCCAGCAGTTTAAAACTGGGGCTCGTCAATGAGCAGTTCTTC. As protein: CASSLKLGLVNEQFF.

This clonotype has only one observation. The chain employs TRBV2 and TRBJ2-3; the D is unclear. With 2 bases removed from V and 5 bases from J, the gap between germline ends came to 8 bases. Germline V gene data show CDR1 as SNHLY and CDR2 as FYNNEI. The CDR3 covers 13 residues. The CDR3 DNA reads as TGTGCCAGCAGTGAATTACGACTAGATACGCAGTATTTT. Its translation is CASSELRLDTQYF. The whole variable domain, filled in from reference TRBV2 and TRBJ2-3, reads EPEVTQTPSHQVTQMGQEVILRCVPISNHLYFYWYRQILGQKVEFLVSFYNNEISEKSEIFDDQFSVERPDGSNFTLKIRSTKLEDSAMYFCASSELRLDTQYFGPGTRLTVL.

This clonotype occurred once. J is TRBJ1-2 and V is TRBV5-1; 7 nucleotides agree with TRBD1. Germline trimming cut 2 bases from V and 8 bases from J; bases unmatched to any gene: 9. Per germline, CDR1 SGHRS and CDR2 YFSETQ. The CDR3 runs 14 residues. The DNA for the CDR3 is TGCGCCAGCAGCTTAAGCAGGGGGTCTCGCGGCTACACCTTC. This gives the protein CASSLSRGSRGYTF.

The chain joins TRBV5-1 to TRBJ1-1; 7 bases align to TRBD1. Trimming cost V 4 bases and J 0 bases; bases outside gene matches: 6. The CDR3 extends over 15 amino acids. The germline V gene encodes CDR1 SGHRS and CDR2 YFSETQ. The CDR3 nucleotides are TGCGCCAGCAGCGGGGGACAGCTCATGAACACTGAAGCTTTCTTT. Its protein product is CASSGGQLMNTEAFF.

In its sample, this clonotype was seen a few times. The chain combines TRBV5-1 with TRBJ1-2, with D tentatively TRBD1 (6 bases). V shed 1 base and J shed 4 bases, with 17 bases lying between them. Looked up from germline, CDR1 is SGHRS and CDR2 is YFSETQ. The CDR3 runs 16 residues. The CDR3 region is CASSLIPGTQTYGYTF. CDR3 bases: TGCGCCAGCAGCTTGATCCCCGGGACACAGACCTATGGCTACACCTTC.

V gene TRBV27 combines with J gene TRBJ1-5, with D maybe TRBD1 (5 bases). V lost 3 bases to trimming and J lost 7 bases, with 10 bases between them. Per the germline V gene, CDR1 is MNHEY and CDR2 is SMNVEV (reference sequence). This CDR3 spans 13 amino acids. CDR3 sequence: CASSFGGAQPQHF. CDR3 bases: TGTGCCAGCAGTTTTGGGGGAGCCCAGCCCCAGCATTTT.

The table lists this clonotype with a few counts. The CDR3: CASSLGTENSPLHF. CDR3 in DNA: TGTGCCAGCAGTCTGGGGACAGAGAATTCACCCCTCCACTTT. This chain uses TRBV6-1 with TRBJ1-6; TRBD1 matches at 7 bases. This CDR3 spans 14 amino acids. J lost 7 bases, V lost 5 bases, and 5 bases had no gene match. Per the germline V gene, CDR1 is MNHNS and CDR2 is SASEGT.